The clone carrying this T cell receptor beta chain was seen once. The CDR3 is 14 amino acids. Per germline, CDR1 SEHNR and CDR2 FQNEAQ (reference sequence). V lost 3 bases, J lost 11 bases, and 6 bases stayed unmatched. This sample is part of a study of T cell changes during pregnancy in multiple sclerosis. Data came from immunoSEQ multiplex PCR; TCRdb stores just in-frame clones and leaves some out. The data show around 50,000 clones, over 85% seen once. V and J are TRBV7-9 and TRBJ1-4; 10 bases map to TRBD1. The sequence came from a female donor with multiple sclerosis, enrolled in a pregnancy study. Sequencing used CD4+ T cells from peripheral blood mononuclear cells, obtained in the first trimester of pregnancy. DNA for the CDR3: TGTGCCAGCAGCTTTGACAGGGGGCATGGGAAACTGTTTTTT. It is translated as CASSFDRGHGKLFF.